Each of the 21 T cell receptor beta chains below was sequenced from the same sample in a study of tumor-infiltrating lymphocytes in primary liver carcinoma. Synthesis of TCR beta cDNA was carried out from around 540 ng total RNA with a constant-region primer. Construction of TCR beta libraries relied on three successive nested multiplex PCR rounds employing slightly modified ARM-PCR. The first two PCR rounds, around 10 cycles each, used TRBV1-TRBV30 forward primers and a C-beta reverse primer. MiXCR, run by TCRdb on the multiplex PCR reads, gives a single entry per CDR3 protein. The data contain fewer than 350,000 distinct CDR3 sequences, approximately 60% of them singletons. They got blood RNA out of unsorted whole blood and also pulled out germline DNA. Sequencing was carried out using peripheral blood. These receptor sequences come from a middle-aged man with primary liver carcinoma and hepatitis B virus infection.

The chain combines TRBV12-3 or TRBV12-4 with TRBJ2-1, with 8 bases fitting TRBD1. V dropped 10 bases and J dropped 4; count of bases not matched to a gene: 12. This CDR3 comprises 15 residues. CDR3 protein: CANRGSGQPYNEQFF. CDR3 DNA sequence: TGTGCCAACAGGGGGTCGGGGCAGCCATACAATGAGCAGTTCTTC.

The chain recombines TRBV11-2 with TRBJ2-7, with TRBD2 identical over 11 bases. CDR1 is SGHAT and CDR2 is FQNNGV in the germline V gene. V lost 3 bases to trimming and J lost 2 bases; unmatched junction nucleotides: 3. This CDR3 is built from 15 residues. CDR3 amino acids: CASSLTSGIAYEQYF. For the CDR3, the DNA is TGTGCCAGCAGCTTGACTAGCGGGATCGCCTACGAGCAGTACTTC.

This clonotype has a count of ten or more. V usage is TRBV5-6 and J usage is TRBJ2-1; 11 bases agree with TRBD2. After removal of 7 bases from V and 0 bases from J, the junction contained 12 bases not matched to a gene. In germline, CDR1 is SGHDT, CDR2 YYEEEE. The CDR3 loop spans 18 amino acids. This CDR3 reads CASSRGLAGPSSYNEQFF. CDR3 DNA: TGTGCCAGCTCTCGAGGACTAGCGGGTCCAAGCTCCTACAATGAGCAGTTCTTC.

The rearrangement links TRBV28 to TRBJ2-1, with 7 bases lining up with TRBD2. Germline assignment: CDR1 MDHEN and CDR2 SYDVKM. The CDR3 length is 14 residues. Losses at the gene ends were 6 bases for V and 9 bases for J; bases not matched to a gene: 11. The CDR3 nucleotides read TGTGCCAGCAGCCTTCCTCGGGGGAGGGGTGAGCAGTTCTTC. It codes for CASSLPRGRGEQFF.

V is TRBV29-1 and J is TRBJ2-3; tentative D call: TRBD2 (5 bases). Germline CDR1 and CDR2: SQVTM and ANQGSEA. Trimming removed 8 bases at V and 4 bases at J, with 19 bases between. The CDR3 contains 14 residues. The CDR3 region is CSILAPWVADTQYF. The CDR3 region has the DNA TGCAGCATCCTAGCCCCATGGGTAGCAGATACGCAGTATTTT.

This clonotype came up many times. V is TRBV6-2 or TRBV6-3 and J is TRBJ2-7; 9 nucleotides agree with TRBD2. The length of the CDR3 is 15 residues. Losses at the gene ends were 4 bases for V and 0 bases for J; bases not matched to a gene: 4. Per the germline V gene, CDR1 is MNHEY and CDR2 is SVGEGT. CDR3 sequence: CASSSLREGSYEQYF. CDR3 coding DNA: TGTGCCAGCAGTTCCCTGCGGGAGGGCTCCTACGAGCAGTACTTC.

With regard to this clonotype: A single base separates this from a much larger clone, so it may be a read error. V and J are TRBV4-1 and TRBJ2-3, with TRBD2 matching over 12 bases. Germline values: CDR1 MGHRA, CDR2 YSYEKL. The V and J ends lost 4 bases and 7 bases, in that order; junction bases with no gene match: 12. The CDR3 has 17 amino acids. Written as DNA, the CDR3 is TGCGCCAGCAGCCTGCCAACACTAGCGGGAGGCCTGTATACGCAGTATTTT. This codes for CASSLPTLAGGLYTQYF.

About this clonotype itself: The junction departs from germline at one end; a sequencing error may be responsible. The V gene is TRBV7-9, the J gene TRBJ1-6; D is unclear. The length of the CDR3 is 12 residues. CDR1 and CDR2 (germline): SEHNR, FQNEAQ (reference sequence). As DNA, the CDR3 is TGTGCCAGCAGCTTAGGGGATTCACCCCTCCGCTTT. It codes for CASSLGDSPLRF.

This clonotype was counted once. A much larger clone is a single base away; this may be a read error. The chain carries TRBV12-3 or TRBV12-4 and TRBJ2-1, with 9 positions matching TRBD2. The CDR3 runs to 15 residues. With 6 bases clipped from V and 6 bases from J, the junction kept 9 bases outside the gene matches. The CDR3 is CASRPSGKFFNEQFF. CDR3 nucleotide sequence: TGTGCCAGCAGACCTAGCGGGAAGTTTTTCAATGAGCAGTTCTTC.

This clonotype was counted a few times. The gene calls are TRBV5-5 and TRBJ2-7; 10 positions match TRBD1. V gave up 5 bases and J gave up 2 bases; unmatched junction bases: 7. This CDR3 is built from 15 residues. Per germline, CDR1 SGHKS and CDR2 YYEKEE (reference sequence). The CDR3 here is CASSYGQGVTYEQYF. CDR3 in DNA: TGTGCCAGCAGTTACGGACAGGGGGTAACCTACGAGCAGTACTTC.

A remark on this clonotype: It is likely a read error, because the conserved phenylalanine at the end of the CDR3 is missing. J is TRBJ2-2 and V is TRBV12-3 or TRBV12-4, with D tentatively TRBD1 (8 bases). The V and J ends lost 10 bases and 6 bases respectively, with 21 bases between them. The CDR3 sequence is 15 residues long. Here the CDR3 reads CANKVQGAGAGELFL. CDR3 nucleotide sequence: TGTGCCAACAAAGTTCAGGGGGCGGGGGCCGGGGAGCTGTTTCTT.

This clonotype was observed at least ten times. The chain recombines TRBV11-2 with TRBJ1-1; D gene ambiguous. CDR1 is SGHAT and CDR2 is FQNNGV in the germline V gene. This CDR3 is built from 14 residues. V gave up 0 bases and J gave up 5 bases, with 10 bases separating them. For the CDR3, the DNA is TGTGCCAGCAGCTTAGATCGGGCTGGGACTGAAGCTTTCTTT. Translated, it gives CASSLDRAGTEAFF.

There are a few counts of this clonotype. This chain's CDR3 is CASSFGHPTQETQYF. The DNA of the CDR3 is TGCGCCAGCAGCTTCGGACACCCGACCCAAGAGACCCAGTACTTC. V is TRBV5-1 and J is TRBJ2-5, with D perhaps TRBD1 (5 bases). Germline lookup yields CDR1 SGHRS and CDR2 YFSETQ. This CDR3 is built from 15 residues. Trimming removed 2 bases at V and 1 base at J, with 12 bases between.

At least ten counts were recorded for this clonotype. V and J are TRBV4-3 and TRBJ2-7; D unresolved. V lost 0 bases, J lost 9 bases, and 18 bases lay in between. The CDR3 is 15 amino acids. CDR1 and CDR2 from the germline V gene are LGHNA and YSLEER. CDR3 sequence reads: CASSQDLRALERQYF. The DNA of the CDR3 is TGCGCCAGCAGCCAAGATCTTAGAGCATTAGAACGGCAGTACTTC.

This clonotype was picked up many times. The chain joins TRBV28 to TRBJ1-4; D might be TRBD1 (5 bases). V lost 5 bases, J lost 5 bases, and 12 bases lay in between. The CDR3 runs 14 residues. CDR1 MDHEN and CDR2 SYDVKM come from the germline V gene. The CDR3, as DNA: TGTGCCAGCAGTGGGGACGGAAAGAATGAAAAACTGTTTTTT. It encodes CASSGDGKNEKLFF. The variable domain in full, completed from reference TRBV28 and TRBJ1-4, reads DVKVTQSSRYLVKRTGEKVFLECVQDMDHENMFWYRQDPGLGLRLIYFSYDVKMKEKGDIPEGYSVSREKKERFSLILESASTNQTSMYLCASSGDGKNEKLFFGSGTQLSVL.

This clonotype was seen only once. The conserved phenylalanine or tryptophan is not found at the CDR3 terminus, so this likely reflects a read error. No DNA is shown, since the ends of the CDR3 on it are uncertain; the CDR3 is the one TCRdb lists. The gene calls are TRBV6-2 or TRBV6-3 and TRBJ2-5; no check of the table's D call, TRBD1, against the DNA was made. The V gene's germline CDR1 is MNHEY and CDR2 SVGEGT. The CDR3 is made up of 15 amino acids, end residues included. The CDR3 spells CASSYSKRGWETQCL.

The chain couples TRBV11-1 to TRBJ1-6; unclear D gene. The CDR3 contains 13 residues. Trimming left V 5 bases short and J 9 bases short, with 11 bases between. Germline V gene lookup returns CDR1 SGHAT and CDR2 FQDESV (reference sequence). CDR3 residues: CASSRARGSPLHF. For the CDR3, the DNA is TGTGCCAGCAGCAGGGCACGGGGTTCACCCCTCCACTTT.

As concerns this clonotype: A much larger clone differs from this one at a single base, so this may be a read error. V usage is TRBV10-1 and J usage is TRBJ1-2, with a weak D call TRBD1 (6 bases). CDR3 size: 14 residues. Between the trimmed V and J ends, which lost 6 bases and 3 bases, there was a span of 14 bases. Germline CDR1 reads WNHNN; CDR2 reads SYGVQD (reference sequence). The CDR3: CASSEQGFDYGYTF. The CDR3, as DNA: TGCGCCAGCAGCGAACAGGGTTTCGACTATGGCTACACCTTC.

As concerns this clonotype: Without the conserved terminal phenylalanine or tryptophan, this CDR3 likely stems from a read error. Written as DNA, the CDR3 is TGCGCCAGCAGCCATGGACGAGGGGGTACAGATACGCAGTATCTT. This encodes CASSHGRGGTDTQYL. J is TRBJ2-3 and V is TRBV4-1, with D tentatively TRBD1 (6 bases). There are 15 residues in the CDR3. Germline V lookup: CDR1 MGHRA, CDR2 YSYEKL. V was trimmed by 3 bases and J by 3 bases, leaving 13 bases between them.

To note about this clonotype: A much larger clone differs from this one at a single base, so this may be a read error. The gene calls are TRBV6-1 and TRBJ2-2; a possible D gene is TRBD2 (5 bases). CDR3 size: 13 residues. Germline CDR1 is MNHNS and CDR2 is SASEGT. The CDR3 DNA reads TGTGCCAGCAGTTTCGGGAACACCAGGGAGCTGTTTTTT. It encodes CASSFGNTRELFF.

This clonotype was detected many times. Written as DNA, the CDR3 is TGCAGCGTCCCGGGACAGGGATCCTACGAGCAGTACTTC. It encodes CSVPGQGSYEQYF. The rearrangement uses TRBV29-1 and TRBJ2-7; 9 nucleotides line up with TRBD1. V shed 6 bases, J shed 1 base, and the junction held 4 bases outside the gene matches. The germline CDR1 and CDR2 sequences are SQVTM and ANQGSEA. The CDR3 is 13 amino acids.